What follows is one T cell receptor beta chain and its context. At one boundary the junction diverges from the germline segment, which might be a read error. CDR1 and CDR2 from the germline V gene are SGHRS and YFSETQ. There are 17 residues in the CDR3. These data belong to a study of blood T cell repertoires in COVID-19. Study details: In each case, the material was cDNA or gDNA derived from T cells, B-cell-depleted T cells, or PBMCs.

The Seattle patients joined while their infection was active and were tracked longitudinally afterward. Per the original methods: Using reference gene primer amplification, nucleated cell counts were estimated. Sequenced by immunoSEQ multiplex PCR; TCRdb stores in-frame clones only, minus some. D and trimming come from the DNA, and the V and J calls and clone size come from that table. Here the sample spans roughly 200,000 clones, roughly 76% being singletons. Source material: peripheral blood. The chain joins TRBV5-1 to TRBJ2-7; 15 nucleotides align to TRBD2. The sequence derives from a woman aged 40 to 50 with COVID-19, enrolled during active disease. The CDR3 DNA reads as TGCGCCAGCAGCCCGGGGACTAGCGGGAGGTTCTCCAACGAGCAGTACTTC. It is translated as CASSPGTSGRFSNEQYF.